What follows are 28 T cell receptor beta chains derived from one specimen sequenced in a study of CD8+CD57+ T cells in acquired aplastic anemia. Whoever was chosen for sequencing had shown CD8+CD57+ cell expansion by flow cytometry. For CDR3 and TCR beta VDJ profiling, genomic DNA was the template used. One entry per CDR3 protein results from TCRdb running MiXCR on the reads. The table shows 260,000 or so distinct CDR3 sequences, with approximately 79% occurring only once. The source material was sorted CD4+, CD8+, or CD8+CD57+ T cells (not recorded which) from PBMCs. The receptors were sampled from a human donor with aplastic anemia.

The rearrangement joins TRBV9 to TRBJ2-3; 11 bases fit TRBD2. V was pared by 0 bases and J by 0 bases, with 6 bases of the junction left unmatched. This CDR3 comprises 18 residues. Germline CDR1 is SGDLS and CDR2 is YYNGEE. The CDR3 DNA is TGTGCCAGCAGCGTAGGGGCTAGCGGGGGGACTAGCACAGATACGCAGTATTTT. It is translated as CASSVGASGGTSTDTQYF.

This chain joins TRBV5-6 and TRBJ2-1; D may correspond to TRBD1 or TRBD2 (5 bases each). Looked up from germline, CDR1 is SGHDT and CDR2 is YYEEEE. Trimming took off 0 bases at V and 10 bases at J, with 14 bases between the two ends. This CDR3 comprises 14 residues. CDR3 protein: CASSLERDGPEQFF. The CDR3 nucleotides are TGTGCCAGCAGCTTGGAGAGGGACGGGCCAGAGCAGTTCTTC.

In DNA, the CDR3 is TGTGCCAGCTCAAGACATGCCAACGCCACAGAACATTCATACGAGCAGTACGTC. Protein product: CASSRHANATEHSYEQYV. This sequence joins TRBV7-3 and TRBJ2-7; no clear D. This CDR3 has 18 residues. Germline V gene data show CDR1 as SGHTA and CDR2 as FQGTGA. V shed 8 bases and J shed 4 bases, with 30 bases lying between them.

The chain carries TRBV9 and TRBJ2-7; D uncertain. The germline CDR1 and CDR2 sequences are SGDLS and YYNGEE. This CDR3 spans 13 amino acids. The CDR3 reads CASSFGQLYEKYV. For the CDR3, the DNA is TGTGCCAGCAGCTTCGGGCAGCTCTACGAGAAGTACGTC.

The V call is TRBV5-4, the J call TRBJ2-3; D gene ambiguous. The CDR3 runs to 12 residues. Trimming pared 2 bases from V and 5 bases from J, leaving 6 bases between. CDR1 is SGHNT, CDR2 YYREEE, per germline (reference sequence). CDR3 in DNA: TGTGCCAGCAGCTTTAGTAGAGATACGCAGTATTTT. Protein product: CASSFSRDTQYF.

With respect to this clonotype: One end of the junction is discordant with germline, which a read error may explain. The rearrangement links TRBV7-8 to TRBJ2-3; D ambiguous. This CDR3 contains 14 residues. The germline V gene has CDR1 SGHVS and CDR2 FQNEAQ. In nucleotides, the CDR3 is TGTGCCAGCAGCTTTGAGCCAGGTCCGGAAACGCTTTCCTTT. Amino acid sequence: CASSFEPGPETLSF.

The V gene is TRBV7-9, the J gene TRBJ1-1; the match to TRBD1 covers 9 bases. Germline trimming cut 1 base from V and 13 bases from J; bases unmatched to any gene: 13. CDR1 is SEHNR and CDR2 is FQNEAQ in the germline V gene (reference sequence). This CDR3 is built from 15 residues. CDR3 nucleotide sequence: TGTGCCAGCAGCTTAGAGCGGACAGGGGACACGCAAGATTTCTTT. Its translation is CASSLERTGDTQDFF.

Concerning this clonotype: A read error is likely, as this CDR3 ends without the conserved phenylalanine or tryptophan. The DNA is left out, because the CDR3 cannot be placed on it with certainty; the CDR3 is given as TCRdb lists it. The genes are TRBV7-9 and TRBJ2-1; TRBD1, the table's D call, lacks a check against the DNA. Ends included, the CDR3 has 13 residues. Germline-derived CDR1 and CDR2 are SEHNR and FQNEAQ (reference sequence). Here the CDR3 reads CASSLVPGEQHFV.

A remark on this clonotype: Its ends do not fully match the called genes, so a read error is possible. In DNA form, the CDR3 reads TGTGCCAGCAGCGTAGGTGCCGATACCCTGGATTTT. It yields the protein CASSVGADTLDF. The V call is TRBV9, the J call TRBJ2-3; D gene uncertain. This CDR3 has 12 residues. Germline V lookup: CDR1 SGDLS, CDR2 YYNGEE.

Comment on this clonotype: The CDR3 does not end in the conserved phenylalanine or tryptophan, so this is likely a read error. The DNA is omitted, as the CDR3 cannot be located on it reliably, and the CDR3 follows TCRdb's listing. This rearrangement joins TRBV7-8 to TRBJ2-3; TRBD1 is the table's D call, not checked against the DNA. Termini included, the CDR3 measures 13 amino acids. Germline assignment: CDR1 SGHVS and CDR2 FQNEAQ. CDR3 sequence reads: CASSFHPDGTEYS.

The V and J genes are TRBV20-1 and TRBJ1-2, with 7 positions matching TRBD1. In germline, CDR1 is DFQATT, CDR2 SNEGSKA (reference sequence). Germline trimming cut 8 bases from V and 2 bases from J; bases unmatched to any gene: 5. CDR3 size: 12 residues. CDR3 bases: TGCAGTTCCGGGACAGAAAACTATGGCTACACCTTC. It is translated as CSSGTENYGYTF.

V usage is TRBV2 and J usage is TRBJ2-7; D not certain. The end of the DNA aligns better with TRBJ2-5, so the J call may be wrong. CDR1 is SNHLY and CDR2 is FYNNEI in the germline V gene. The CDR3 runs 15 residues. CDR3 in DNA: TGTGCCAGCAGTGATGGCGGACGGGTTCGGGAGACCCAGTACTTC. Translating gives CASSDGGRVRETQYF.

In its sample, this clonotype was seen a few times. The chain's CDR3 is CAISDGEQAYNEQFF. In DNA form, the CDR3 reads TGTGCCATCAGTGATGGCGAGCAGGCCTACAATGAGCAGTTCTTC. The V and J genes are TRBV10-3 and TRBJ2-1; no definite D call. Germline-derived CDR1 and CDR2 are ENHRY and SYGVKD. The CDR3 is made up of 15 amino acids. V lost 3 bases and J lost 2, with 11 bases in between.

V usage is TRBV7-2 and J usage is TRBJ1-3; tentative D call: TRBD1 (5 bases). V was pared by 3 bases and J by 16 bases, with 25 bases between. Germline values: CDR1 SGHTA, CDR2 FQGNSA. The CDR3 is 15 residues long. The DNA of the CDR3 is TGTGCCAGCAGCTTGGGGGGGGGAGCCGACTATGCCTACTATTTT. It specifies CASSLGGGADYAYYF.

As concerns this clonotype: The conserved final phenylalanine or tryptophan is absent from the CDR3, which likely points to a read error. Because the CDR3's place on the DNA is in doubt, the DNA is left out and the CDR3 is given as listed by TCRdb. The chain couples TRBV15 to TRBJ1-2; whether TRBD1, the table's D call, matches the DNA was not checked. Germline CDR1 and CDR2: LNHNV and YYDKDF (reference sequence). The CDR3 is 17 residues long, ends included. The CDR3 loop reads CATSRCRGPAAEYGYPV.

The V call is TRBV2, the J call TRBJ2-3; D is possibly TRBD1 or TRBD2 (5 bases each). V was trimmed by 8 bases and J by 13 bases, leaving 19 bases between them. The CDR3 totals 12 residues. The V gene's germline CDR1 is SNHLY and CDR2 FYNNEI. In DNA, the CDR3 is TGTGCCAGCGGGGACGGGTGCACAGATAAGTATTTT. Protein: CASGDGCTDKYF.

The chain joins TRBV7-8 to TRBJ2-1, with TRBD2 identical over 8 bases. The CDR3 loop spans 16 amino acids. V trimming: 3 bases; J trimming: 12 bases; junction bases outside the gene matches: 16. The germline CDR1 and CDR2 sequences are SGHVS and FQNEAQ. The chain's CDR3 is CASSFQTGGGSDSQFF. CDR3 in DNA: TGTGCCAGCAGCTTTCAAACAGGCGGGGGGAGCGATTCGCAGTTCTTC. Full variable domain (missing parts from reference TRBV7-8 and TRBJ2-1): GAGVSQSPRYKVAKRGQDVALRCDPISGHVSLFWYQQALGQGPEFLTYFQNEAQLDKSGLPSDRFFAERPEGSVSTLKIQRTQQEDSAVYLCASSFQTGGGSDSQFFGPGTRLTVL.

On this clonotype itself: The missing conserved phenylalanine or tryptophan at the end of this CDR3 makes a read error likely. It is unclear where the CDR3 begins or ends on the DNA, so no DNA is shown, and the CDR3 is as TCRdb lists it. The rearrangement uses TRBV2 and TRBJ2-7; the tabulated D call, TRBD1, remains unverified against the DNA. Germline loops: CDR1 SNHLY, CDR2 FYNNEI. Counting both end residues, the CDR3 totals 15 amino acids. CDR3 in amino acids: CASGAGGTDTQEHYS.

The chain joins TRBV7-8 to TRBJ2-7; 7 bases are shared with TRBD1. Germline loops: CDR1 SGHVS, CDR2 FQNEAQ. The CDR3 totals 18 residues. V was clipped by 3 bases and J by 1 base; unmatched bases: 15. The CDR3 protein is CASSLKPDGTALSYEQYV. CDR3 DNA sequence: TGTGCCAGCAGCTTGAAACCAGACGGGACAGCCCTTTCCTACGAGCAGTACGTC.

A remark on this clonotype: A junction end diverges from the germline sequence, so it may reflect a read error. The chain joins TRBV7-9 to TRBJ2-5; D gene unclear. Germline lookup yields CDR1 SEHNR and CDR2 FQNEAQ (reference sequence). This CDR3 spans 14 amino acids. CDR3 sequence reads: CASSSSNTQETQSF. The CDR3 DNA follows: TGTGCCAGCAGCTCCTCAAATACGCAGGAGACCCAGTCCTTC.

Notes on this clonotype: One end of the junction does not line up with germline, which may come from a read error. The rearrangement uses TRBV7-9 and TRBJ2-7; 7 bases align to TRBD2. This CDR3 has 15 amino acids. Germline loops: CDR1 SEHNR, CDR2 FQNEAQ (reference sequence). The CDR3 DNA is TGCGCCAGCAGCCAATCTAGGCTAGCGGACTACGGGCAGTACTTC. It codes for CASSQSRLADYGQYF.

A remark on this clonotype: Because the CDR3's place on the DNA is in doubt, the DNA is left out and the CDR3 is given as listed by TCRdb. This chain links TRBV9 with TRBJ1-2; the table's D call, TRBD1, has no DNA check behind it. Germline V gene sequence: CDR1 SGDLS, CDR2 YYNGEE. Including both end residues, the CDR3 is 15 amino acids long. The CDR3 loop is CASRGAGNIQYFDTF.

This rearrangement joins TRBV15 to TRBJ2-5; no definite D call. The CDR3 contains 14 residues. The germline gives CDR1 LNHNV, CDR2 YYDKDF (reference sequence). Between the trimmed V and J ends, which lost 10 bases and 0 bases, there was a span of 15 bases. CDR3 amino acids: CANGIGAYQETQYF. For the CDR3, the DNA is TGTGCCAACGGCATAGGCGCGTACCAAGAGACCCAGTACTTC.

V usage is TRBV7-9 and J usage is TRBJ2-5, with D uncertain. The CDR3 sequence is 15 residues long. With 11 bases removed from V and 8 bases from J, the gap between germline ends came to 27 bases. Looked up from germline, CDR1 is SEHNR and CDR2 is FQNEAQ (reference sequence). CDR3 DNA: TGTGCCGGAAACTTAGCCAGCGAGACCCAGGACACCCAGTACTTC. The encoded protein is CAGNLASETQDTQYF.

A note on this clonotype: At one of its ends the junction is not consistent with the germline gene, which may arise from a read error. The chain couples TRBV15 to TRBJ2-3, with D unclear. The CDR3 has 14 residues. Germline V gene sequence: CDR1 LNHNV, CDR2 YYDKDF (reference sequence). The CDR3 region is CASSLGSDPETQYF. DNA of the CDR3: TGTGCCAGCAGCTTAGGGTCAGATCCAGAGACGCAGTATTTC.

To note about this clonotype: One junction end disagrees with the germline gene, perhaps due to a read error. The J gene is TRBJ2-3, the V gene TRBV9, with TRBD2 as a possible D gene (5 bases). The germline gives CDR1 SGDLS, CDR2 YYNGEE. The CDR3 runs 14 residues. The CDR3 here is CASSLASGTDKQYF. CDR3 coding DNA: TGTGCCAGCAGCTTAGCGTCAGGTACGGATAAGCAGTATTTT.

In the case of this clonotype: It is likely a read error, because the conserved phenylalanine at the end of the CDR3 is missing. The DNA is omitted, as the CDR3 cannot be located on it reliably, and the CDR3 follows TCRdb's listing. This sequence joins TRBV7-3 and TRBJ2-2; TRBD2, as called in the table, went unchecked against the DNA. Germline V lookup: CDR1 SGHTA, CDR2 FQGTGA. Including both end residues, the CDR3 is 13 amino acids long. CDR3: CASSMSSTWEQTH.

This clonotype has a single count. No DNA is shown, since the ends of the CDR3 on it are uncertain; the CDR3 is the one TCRdb lists. The chain employs TRBV9 and TRBJ2-1; the table assigns TRBD1, which was not confirmed against the DNA. CDR1 is SGDLS and CDR2 is YYNGEE in the germline V gene. The CDR3 totals 16 residues, both ends included. The CDR3 loop is CASSLWVLRARDKQFF.